This T cell receptor beta chain was observed in a study of blood T cell repertoires in COVID-19. As for the study in general: Sites in the United States, Italy and Spain provided acute and convalescent COVID-19 samples. Sample material is recorded as cDNA or gDNA derived from T cells, B-cell-depleted T cells, or PBMCs.

Original analysis: For nucleated cells, counts were estimated from reference gene primer amplification. Assay: immunoSEQ multiplex PCR; the TCRdb copy retains only in-frame clones and omits some. V, J and clone size are taken as reported in that table, and D and trimming were inferred from the DNA itself. The repertoire has a few hundred thousand clones, roughly 85% of them found once; the top ten carry less than 4%. The CDR3 extends over 16 amino acids. CDR1 MNHEY and CDR2 SVGAGI come from the germline V gene. V lost 0 bases to trimming and J lost 8 bases, with 19 bases between them. The source material was peripheral blood. The receptor's source is a woman aged 18-29 years with acute or convalescent COVID-19. This chain joins TRBV6-5 and TRBJ1-2, with a weak D call TRBD1 (5 bases). The CDR3, as DNA: TGTGCCAGCAGTTACTCGATAGGCCCTGGCAGGGCGGGCTACACCTTC. Its translation is CASSYSIGPGRAGYTF.